The source of this TCR beta chain is a study of beta chain features in type 1 diabetes. Isolated RNA was reverse transcribed in full, so expressed TCRB transcripts were sequenced. Some 4 million reads were obtained on average from naive, central memory and regulatory T cell samples. Sequencing used immunoSEQ multiplex PCR; TCRdb keeps in-frame clones, though not all of them. The sample yields under 900,000 clones, roughly 15% seen once. V gave up 3 bases and J gave up 4 bases, with 13 bases separating them. The CDR3 extends over 15 amino acids. Germline assignment: CDR1 LNHDA and CDR2 SQIVND (reference sequence). In its sample, this clone was seen a few times.

Material for sequencing was naive CD4+ T cells from blood. This sequence was found in a woman younger than 30 in good health. The chain is built from TRBV19 and TRBJ2-1; no clear D. CDR3 DNA: TGTGCCAGTAGTATCCAACTACAGCTTTACAATGAGCAGTTCTTC. Translation: CASSIQLQLYNEQFF.